Listed below are T cell receptor beta chains from one sample, sequenced in a study of T cells in Graves' hyperthyroidism and ophthalmopathy. TCRdb reanalysed the multiplex PCR reads using MiXCR and keeps one entry per CDR3 protein. The sample includes 250,000 or so distinct CDR3 sequences, around 17% of them seen just once. Material: blood. The receptors come from a woman aged 18-29 years with Graves' ophthalmopathy. Each CDR3 is given with its conserved first and last residue. Each record gives: clone size, D gene, CDR3 length, J gene, V gene, CDR3 protein, CDR3 DNA. The D gene is left open where the match is weak. A row's size may be missing; if present it is once, few, many or a size class.

>many|TRBD2|14|TRBJ2-3|TRBV7-9
CASSPSGRMDTQYF
TGTGCCAGCAGCCCTAGCGGGAGGATGGATACGCAGTATTTT
>many|-|14|TRBJ1-1|TRBV29-1
CSVEKQGRGTEAFF
TGCAGCGTTGAAAAACAGGGCCGAGGGACTGAAGCTTTCTTT
>many|-|15|TRBJ2-5|TRBV2
CASREGRQGMETQYF
TGTGCCAGCAGGGAGGGGAGGCAGGGGATGGAGACCCAGTACTTC
>many|-|12|TRBJ1-1|TRBV3-1
CASSPTGTEAFF
TGTGCCAGCAGCCCGACGGGCACTGAAGCTTTCTTT
>many|-|14|TRBJ2-1|TRBV29-1
CSVDGTSQDNEQFF
TGCAGCGTTGATGGGACAAGTCAGGACAATGAGCAGTTCTTC
>many|-|13|TRBJ2-7|TRBV15
CATSTSSSYEQYF
TGTGCCACCAGCACGTCGAGCTCCTACGAGCAGTACTTC
>many|TRBD1|13|TRBJ2-7|TRBV29-1
CSAKGDSSNEQYF
TGCAGCGCAAAAGGGGACAGTAGCAACGAGCAGTACTTC
>many|-|16|TRBJ1-4|TRBV7-8
CASSIQLGEYGEKLFF
TGTGCCAGCAGCATTCAATTAGGGGAGTATGGTGAAAAACTGTTTTTT
>many|-|16|TRBJ1-2|TRBV12-3/TRBV12-4
CASSSSPDRIFYGYTF
TGTGCCAGCAGTTCCTCCCCGGACAGAATCTTCTATGGCTACACCTTC
>many|-|16|TRBJ2-2|TRBV28
CASRFLRGTNTGELFF
TGTGCCAGCAGGTTTTTGAGGGGCACGAACACCGGGGAGCTGTTTTTT
>many|-|13|TRBJ2-1|TRBV30
CARDSSSYNEQFF
TGTGCCCGCGACTCGAGCTCCTACAATGAGCAGTTCTTC
>many|-|13|TRBJ1-2|TRBV28
CASSEISNYGYTF
TGTGCCAGCAGCGAGATATCTAACTATGGCTACACCTTC
>many|TRBD1|13|TRBJ1-5|TRBV20-1
CSAQDREFQPQHF
TGCAGTGCGCAGGACAGGGAGTTTCAGCCCCAGCATTTT
>few|-|15|TRBJ1-3|TRBV19
CASSTTGTSGNTIYF
TGTGCCAGTAGTACCACAGGGACCTCTGGAAACACCATATATTTT
>-|TRBD2|14|TRBJ2-1|TRBV19
CASSIAGTTYEQFF
TGTGCCAGTAGTATCGCCGGGACTACCTACGAGCAGTTCTTC
>many|TRBD1|17|TRBJ2-6|TRBV6-1
CASTATGGRSGANVLTF
TGTGCCAGCACGGCGACAGGGGGCAGATCTGGGGCCAACGTCCTGACTTTC
>many|-|13|TRBJ1-6|TRBV27
CASSSAYNSPLHF
TGTGCCAGCAGTTCTGCCTATAATTCACCCCTCCACTTT
>many|-|14|TRBJ2-5|TRBV14
CASSQENQGRTQYF
TGTGCCAGCAGCCAAGAGAACCAAGGGAGGACCCAGTACTTC
>many|TRBD2|14|TRBJ2-1|TRBV10-3
CAISDSRGGGEQFF
TGTGCCATCAGTGACTCACGGGGGGGTGGTGAGCAGTTCTTC
>few|TRBD1|13|TRBJ2-1|TRBV20-1
CSASQGALNEQFF
TGCAGTGCCTCCCAGGGGGCGCTTAATGAGCAGTTCTTC
>-|TRBD2|16|TRBJ2-2|TRBV9
CASSQRASGPTGELFF
TGTGCCAGCAGCCAGAGGGCTAGCGGGCCGACCGGGGAGCTGTTTTTT
>-|-|14|TRBJ2-7|TRBV10-3
CAISDRGSSYEQYF
TGTGCCATCAGTGACAGGGGCAGTTCCTACGAGCAGTACTTC
>many|TRBD2|15|TRBJ2-1|TRBV19
CASSILAGGNNEQFF
TGTGCCAGTAGTATCCTAGCGGGAGGAAACAATGAGCAGTTCTTC
>-|-|16|TRBJ1-3|TRBV6-2/TRBV6-3
CASTLSQAYSGNTIYF
TGTGCCAGCACCTTATCACAGGCGTACTCTGGAAACACCATATATTTT
>few|-|16|TRBJ1-3|TRBV7-9
CASSSTGHDSGNTIYF
TGTGCCAGCAGTTCGACAGGACACGACTCTGGAAACACCATATATTTT
>many|TRBD1|12|TRBJ1-1|TRBV7-6
CASSLETGRAFF
TGTGCCAGCAGCTTAGAGACAGGGCGGGCTTTCTTT
>many|-|13|TRBJ1-1|TRBV6-1
CASSSSPDPEAFF
TGTGCCAGCAGTTCCAGCCCGGACCCTGAAGCTTTCTTT
>few|-|16|TRBJ2-6|TRBV5-4
CASSQIFGVGANVLTF
TGTGCCAGCAGCCAGATCTTTGGGGTTGGGGCCAACGTCCTGACTTTC
>many|-|16|TRBJ1-2|TRBV19
CASKGPNLRRIYGYTF
TGTGCCAGTAAGGGACCGAATCTCCGGCGGATCTATGGCTACACCTTC
>many|TRBD1|18|TRBJ2-1|TRBV11-3
CASSSTIHRGSSYNEQFF
TGTGCCAGCAGCTCTACTATCCACAGGGGTTCCTCCTACAATGAGCAGTTCTTC
>many|TRBD1|14|TRBJ1-1|TRBV5-1
CASSSGQPNTEAFF
TGCGCCAGCAGCTCGGGACAGCCGAACACTGAAGCTTTCTTT
>many|-|15|TRBJ2-3|TRBV28
CASSKEQAITDTQYF
TGTGCCAGCAGCAAAGAACAGGCCATCACAGATACGCAGTATTTT
>many|-|15|TRBJ1-4|TRBV11-3
CASSLSRGTNEKLFF
TGTGCCAGCAGCTTATCCCGGGGGACTAATGAAAAACTGTTTTTT
>-|TRBD1|17|TRBJ1-1|TRBV12-3/TRBV12-4
CASSPTGTGRGSTEAFF
TGTGCCAGCAGCCCAACCGGGACAGGTCGGGGGAGCACTGAAGCTTTCTTT
>many|TRBD1|17|TRBJ2-2|TRBV5-4
CASSLSPGQTNTGELFF
TGTGCCAGCAGCTTATCACCGGGACAGACCAACACCGGGGAGCTGTTTTTT
>many|-|13|TRBJ1-6|TRBV12-3/TRBV12-4
CASSFIGNSPLHF
TGTGCCAGCAGTTTTATCGGAAATTCACCCCTCCACTTT
>-|TRBD2|15|TRBJ2-7|TRBV28
CASSLTSGRANEQYF
TGTGCCAGCAGCTTGACTAGCGGGAGGGCCAACGAGCAGTACTTC
>once|TRBD2|15|TRBJ2-7|TRBV28
CASSFRGTSISEQYF
TGTGCCAGCAGTTTCCGTGGGACTAGCATCTCCGAGCAGTACTTC
>few|TRBD2|15|TRBJ2-3|TRBV4-1
CASSQTSGGGDTQYF
TGCGCCAGCAGCCAGACTAGCGGGGGTGGAGATACGCAGTATTTT
>many|-|15|TRBJ2-3|TRBV2
CASSEDSLTRDTQYF
TGTGCCAGCAGTGAGGACTCCCTAACCCGGGATACGCAGTATTTT
>many|-|15|TRBJ1-5|TRBV12-3/TRBV12-4
CASSSSGQGLQPQHF
-
>many|TRBD1|15|TRBJ2-7|TRBV19
CASSLTTGVSYEQYF
TGTGCCAGTAGCCTAACGACAGGGGTCTCCTACGAGCAGTACTTC
>many|-|14|TRBJ2-2|TRBV7-2
CASSFRQTTGELFF
TGTGCCAGCAGCTTTAGGCAGACCACCGGGGAGCTGTTTTTT
>-|TRBD1|17|TRBJ1-3|TRBV20-1
CSAVGDRGFFSGNTIYF
TGCAGTGCTGTTGGGGACAGGGGTTTCTTTTCTGGAAACACCATATATTTT
>once|TRBD2|16|TRBJ2-3|TRBV6-1
CASSFPTSGRADTQYF
TGTGCCAGCAGCTTCCCGACTAGCGGGAGGGCAGATACGCAGTATTTT
>many|TRBD1|15|TRBJ2-7|TRBV18
CASSHRDRGHYEQYF
TGTGCCAGCTCACACCGGGACAGGGGCCACTACGAGCAGTACTTC
>-|TRBD2|17|TRBJ2-7|TRBV3-1
CASSQVGTSGGSYEQYF
TGTGCCAGCAGCCAGGTTGGGACTAGCGGGGGATCCTACGAGCAGTACTTC
>many|-|13|TRBJ1-1|TRBV27
CASSLSPNTEAFF
TGTGCCAGCAGTTTATCGCCAAACACTGAAGCTTTCTTT
>-|TRBD2|16|TRBJ2-2|TRBV9
CASSVALAVNTGELFF
TGTGCCAGCAGCGTAGCGCTAGCGGTTAACACCGGGGAGCTGTTTTTT
>many|-|12|TRBJ1-6|TRBV27
CASNFGRSPLHF
TGTGCCAGCAATTTTGGGCGTTCACCCCTCCACTTT
>many|-|15|TRBJ2-5|TRBV7-9
CASSFTRGSQETQYF
TGTGCCAGCAGCTTCACAAGGGGGTCCCAAGAGACCCAGTACTTC
>many|TRBD1|16|TRBJ1-1|TRBV30
CAWSGMDRAGGTEAFF
TGTGCCTGGAGTGGGATGGACAGGGCAGGGGGCACTGAAGCTTTCTTT
>many|-|13|TRBJ1-5|TRBV14
CASSQGLAQPQHF
TGTGCCAGCAGCCAAGGGTTGGCTCAGCCCCAGCATTTT
>many|TRBD2|15|TRBJ2-1|TRBV6-2/TRBV6-3
CASSTSSGRVNEQFF
TGTGCCAGCAGTACCTCTAGCGGGAGGGTGAACGAGCAGTTCTTC